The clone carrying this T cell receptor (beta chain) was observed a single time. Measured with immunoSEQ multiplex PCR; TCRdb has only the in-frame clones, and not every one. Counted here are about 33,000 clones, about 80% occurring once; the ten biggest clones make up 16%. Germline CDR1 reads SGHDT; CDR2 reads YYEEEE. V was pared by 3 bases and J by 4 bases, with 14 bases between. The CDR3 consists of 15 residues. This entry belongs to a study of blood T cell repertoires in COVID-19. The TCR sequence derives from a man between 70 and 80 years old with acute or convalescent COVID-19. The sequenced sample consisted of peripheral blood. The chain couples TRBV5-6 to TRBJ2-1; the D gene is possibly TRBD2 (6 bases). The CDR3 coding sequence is TGTGCCAGCAGCTGGGAGGAGACAGTTTACAATGAGCAGTTCTTC. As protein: CASSWEETVYNEQFF. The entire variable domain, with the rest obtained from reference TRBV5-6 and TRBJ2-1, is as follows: DAGVTQSPTHLIKTRGQQVTLRCSPKSGHDTVSWYQQALGQGPQFIFQYYEEEERQRGNFPDRFSGHQFPNYSSELNVNALLLGDSALYLCASSWEETVYNEQFFGPGTRLTVL.